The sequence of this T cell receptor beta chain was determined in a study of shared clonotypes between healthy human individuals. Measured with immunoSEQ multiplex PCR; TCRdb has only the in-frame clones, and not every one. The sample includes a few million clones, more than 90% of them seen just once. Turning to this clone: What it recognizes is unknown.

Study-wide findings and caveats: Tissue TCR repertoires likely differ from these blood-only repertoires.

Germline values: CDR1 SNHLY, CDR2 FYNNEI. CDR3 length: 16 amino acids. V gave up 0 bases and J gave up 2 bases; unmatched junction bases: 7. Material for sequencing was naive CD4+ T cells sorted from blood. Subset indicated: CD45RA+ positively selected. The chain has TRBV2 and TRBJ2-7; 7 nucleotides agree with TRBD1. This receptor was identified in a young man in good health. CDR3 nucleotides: TGTGCCAGCAGTGAAGCTTCGGGCAGGGGGACCTACGAGCAGTACTTC. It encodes CASSEASGRGTYEQYF.